Each of the 5 T cell receptor beta chains below was sequenced from the same sample in a study of control samples from healthy donors and cancer patients. Assay: immunoSEQ multiplex PCR; the TCRdb copy retains only in-frame clones and omits some. The sample lists 110,000 to 150,000 clones, 89% occurring once. Source material: blood. These receptors all stem from a man aged 30 to 45 in good health.

This rearrangement joins TRBV7-2 to TRBJ2-1, with 9 bases matching TRBD2. The CDR3 length is 16 residues. V dropped 7 bases and J dropped 8; count of bases not matched to a gene: 15. CDR1 is SGHTA and CDR2 is FQGNSA in the germline V gene. The CDR3 nucleotides are TGTGCCAGCACCGACCGGCCCAGCGGGGGGCGGGATGAGCAGTTCTTC. As protein: CASTDRPSGGRDEQFF.

This chain connects TRBV10-3 to TRBJ2-2; D is uncertain. Trimming cost V 0 bases and J 3 bases, with 8 bases left between them. Germline values: CDR1 ENHRY, CDR2 SYGVKD. This CDR3 is built from 15 residues. The CDR3 nucleotides are TGTGCCATCAGTGAGTCTCTGGGCCACACCGGGGAGCTGTTTTTT. Its translation: CAISESLGHTGELFF.

The chain has TRBV6-2 or TRBV6-3 and TRBJ2-1, with 10 positions matching TRBD2. The V gene end was trimmed by 4 bases and the J gene end by 5 bases; junction bases not matched to a gene: 11. The CDR3 extends over 17 amino acids. In germline, CDR1 is MNHEY, CDR2 SVGEGT. As DNA, the CDR3 is TGTGCCAGCAGTTGGGGGACTAGCGTATACCTCAACAATGAGCAGTTCTTC. This encodes CASSWGTSVYLNNEQFF.

The rearrangement joins TRBV29-1 to TRBJ2-7; 10 bases line up with TRBD1. The CDR3 covers 12 residues. From germline, CDR1 is SQVTM and CDR2 ANQGSEA. Trimming took 7 bases from V and 4 from J; bases not matched to a gene: 4. The CDR3 region has the DNA TGCAGCGGCCGGACAGGGGGTTACGAGCAGTACTTC. This encodes CSGRTGGYEQYF.

The chain is built from TRBV5-1 and TRBJ1-5; D is ambiguous. CDR1 is SGHRS, CDR2 YFSETQ, per germline. Trimming cost V 0 bases and J 5 bases, with 9 bases left between them. The CDR3 spans 14 residues. The CDR3 sequence is CASSLEGKDQPQHF. CDR3 coding DNA: TGCGCCAGCAGCTTGGAAGGGAAGGATCAGCCCCAGCATTTT.